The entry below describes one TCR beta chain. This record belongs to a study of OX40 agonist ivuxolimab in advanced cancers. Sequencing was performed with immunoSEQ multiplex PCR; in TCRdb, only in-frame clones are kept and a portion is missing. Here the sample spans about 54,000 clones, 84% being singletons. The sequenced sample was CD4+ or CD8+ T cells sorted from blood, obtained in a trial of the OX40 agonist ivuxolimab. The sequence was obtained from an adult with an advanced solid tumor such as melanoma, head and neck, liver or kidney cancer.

CDR3 region: CAISDSFSSTDTQYF. In DNA, the CDR3 is TGTGCCATCAGTGACAGCTTCTCTAGCACAGATACGCAGTATTTT. The gene calls are TRBV10-3 and TRBJ2-3; D ambiguous. Germline V gene lookup returns CDR1 ENHRY and CDR2 SYGVKD. This CDR3 comprises 15 residues. V was shortened by 3 bases and J by 0 bases, with 10 bases between the two germline ends.